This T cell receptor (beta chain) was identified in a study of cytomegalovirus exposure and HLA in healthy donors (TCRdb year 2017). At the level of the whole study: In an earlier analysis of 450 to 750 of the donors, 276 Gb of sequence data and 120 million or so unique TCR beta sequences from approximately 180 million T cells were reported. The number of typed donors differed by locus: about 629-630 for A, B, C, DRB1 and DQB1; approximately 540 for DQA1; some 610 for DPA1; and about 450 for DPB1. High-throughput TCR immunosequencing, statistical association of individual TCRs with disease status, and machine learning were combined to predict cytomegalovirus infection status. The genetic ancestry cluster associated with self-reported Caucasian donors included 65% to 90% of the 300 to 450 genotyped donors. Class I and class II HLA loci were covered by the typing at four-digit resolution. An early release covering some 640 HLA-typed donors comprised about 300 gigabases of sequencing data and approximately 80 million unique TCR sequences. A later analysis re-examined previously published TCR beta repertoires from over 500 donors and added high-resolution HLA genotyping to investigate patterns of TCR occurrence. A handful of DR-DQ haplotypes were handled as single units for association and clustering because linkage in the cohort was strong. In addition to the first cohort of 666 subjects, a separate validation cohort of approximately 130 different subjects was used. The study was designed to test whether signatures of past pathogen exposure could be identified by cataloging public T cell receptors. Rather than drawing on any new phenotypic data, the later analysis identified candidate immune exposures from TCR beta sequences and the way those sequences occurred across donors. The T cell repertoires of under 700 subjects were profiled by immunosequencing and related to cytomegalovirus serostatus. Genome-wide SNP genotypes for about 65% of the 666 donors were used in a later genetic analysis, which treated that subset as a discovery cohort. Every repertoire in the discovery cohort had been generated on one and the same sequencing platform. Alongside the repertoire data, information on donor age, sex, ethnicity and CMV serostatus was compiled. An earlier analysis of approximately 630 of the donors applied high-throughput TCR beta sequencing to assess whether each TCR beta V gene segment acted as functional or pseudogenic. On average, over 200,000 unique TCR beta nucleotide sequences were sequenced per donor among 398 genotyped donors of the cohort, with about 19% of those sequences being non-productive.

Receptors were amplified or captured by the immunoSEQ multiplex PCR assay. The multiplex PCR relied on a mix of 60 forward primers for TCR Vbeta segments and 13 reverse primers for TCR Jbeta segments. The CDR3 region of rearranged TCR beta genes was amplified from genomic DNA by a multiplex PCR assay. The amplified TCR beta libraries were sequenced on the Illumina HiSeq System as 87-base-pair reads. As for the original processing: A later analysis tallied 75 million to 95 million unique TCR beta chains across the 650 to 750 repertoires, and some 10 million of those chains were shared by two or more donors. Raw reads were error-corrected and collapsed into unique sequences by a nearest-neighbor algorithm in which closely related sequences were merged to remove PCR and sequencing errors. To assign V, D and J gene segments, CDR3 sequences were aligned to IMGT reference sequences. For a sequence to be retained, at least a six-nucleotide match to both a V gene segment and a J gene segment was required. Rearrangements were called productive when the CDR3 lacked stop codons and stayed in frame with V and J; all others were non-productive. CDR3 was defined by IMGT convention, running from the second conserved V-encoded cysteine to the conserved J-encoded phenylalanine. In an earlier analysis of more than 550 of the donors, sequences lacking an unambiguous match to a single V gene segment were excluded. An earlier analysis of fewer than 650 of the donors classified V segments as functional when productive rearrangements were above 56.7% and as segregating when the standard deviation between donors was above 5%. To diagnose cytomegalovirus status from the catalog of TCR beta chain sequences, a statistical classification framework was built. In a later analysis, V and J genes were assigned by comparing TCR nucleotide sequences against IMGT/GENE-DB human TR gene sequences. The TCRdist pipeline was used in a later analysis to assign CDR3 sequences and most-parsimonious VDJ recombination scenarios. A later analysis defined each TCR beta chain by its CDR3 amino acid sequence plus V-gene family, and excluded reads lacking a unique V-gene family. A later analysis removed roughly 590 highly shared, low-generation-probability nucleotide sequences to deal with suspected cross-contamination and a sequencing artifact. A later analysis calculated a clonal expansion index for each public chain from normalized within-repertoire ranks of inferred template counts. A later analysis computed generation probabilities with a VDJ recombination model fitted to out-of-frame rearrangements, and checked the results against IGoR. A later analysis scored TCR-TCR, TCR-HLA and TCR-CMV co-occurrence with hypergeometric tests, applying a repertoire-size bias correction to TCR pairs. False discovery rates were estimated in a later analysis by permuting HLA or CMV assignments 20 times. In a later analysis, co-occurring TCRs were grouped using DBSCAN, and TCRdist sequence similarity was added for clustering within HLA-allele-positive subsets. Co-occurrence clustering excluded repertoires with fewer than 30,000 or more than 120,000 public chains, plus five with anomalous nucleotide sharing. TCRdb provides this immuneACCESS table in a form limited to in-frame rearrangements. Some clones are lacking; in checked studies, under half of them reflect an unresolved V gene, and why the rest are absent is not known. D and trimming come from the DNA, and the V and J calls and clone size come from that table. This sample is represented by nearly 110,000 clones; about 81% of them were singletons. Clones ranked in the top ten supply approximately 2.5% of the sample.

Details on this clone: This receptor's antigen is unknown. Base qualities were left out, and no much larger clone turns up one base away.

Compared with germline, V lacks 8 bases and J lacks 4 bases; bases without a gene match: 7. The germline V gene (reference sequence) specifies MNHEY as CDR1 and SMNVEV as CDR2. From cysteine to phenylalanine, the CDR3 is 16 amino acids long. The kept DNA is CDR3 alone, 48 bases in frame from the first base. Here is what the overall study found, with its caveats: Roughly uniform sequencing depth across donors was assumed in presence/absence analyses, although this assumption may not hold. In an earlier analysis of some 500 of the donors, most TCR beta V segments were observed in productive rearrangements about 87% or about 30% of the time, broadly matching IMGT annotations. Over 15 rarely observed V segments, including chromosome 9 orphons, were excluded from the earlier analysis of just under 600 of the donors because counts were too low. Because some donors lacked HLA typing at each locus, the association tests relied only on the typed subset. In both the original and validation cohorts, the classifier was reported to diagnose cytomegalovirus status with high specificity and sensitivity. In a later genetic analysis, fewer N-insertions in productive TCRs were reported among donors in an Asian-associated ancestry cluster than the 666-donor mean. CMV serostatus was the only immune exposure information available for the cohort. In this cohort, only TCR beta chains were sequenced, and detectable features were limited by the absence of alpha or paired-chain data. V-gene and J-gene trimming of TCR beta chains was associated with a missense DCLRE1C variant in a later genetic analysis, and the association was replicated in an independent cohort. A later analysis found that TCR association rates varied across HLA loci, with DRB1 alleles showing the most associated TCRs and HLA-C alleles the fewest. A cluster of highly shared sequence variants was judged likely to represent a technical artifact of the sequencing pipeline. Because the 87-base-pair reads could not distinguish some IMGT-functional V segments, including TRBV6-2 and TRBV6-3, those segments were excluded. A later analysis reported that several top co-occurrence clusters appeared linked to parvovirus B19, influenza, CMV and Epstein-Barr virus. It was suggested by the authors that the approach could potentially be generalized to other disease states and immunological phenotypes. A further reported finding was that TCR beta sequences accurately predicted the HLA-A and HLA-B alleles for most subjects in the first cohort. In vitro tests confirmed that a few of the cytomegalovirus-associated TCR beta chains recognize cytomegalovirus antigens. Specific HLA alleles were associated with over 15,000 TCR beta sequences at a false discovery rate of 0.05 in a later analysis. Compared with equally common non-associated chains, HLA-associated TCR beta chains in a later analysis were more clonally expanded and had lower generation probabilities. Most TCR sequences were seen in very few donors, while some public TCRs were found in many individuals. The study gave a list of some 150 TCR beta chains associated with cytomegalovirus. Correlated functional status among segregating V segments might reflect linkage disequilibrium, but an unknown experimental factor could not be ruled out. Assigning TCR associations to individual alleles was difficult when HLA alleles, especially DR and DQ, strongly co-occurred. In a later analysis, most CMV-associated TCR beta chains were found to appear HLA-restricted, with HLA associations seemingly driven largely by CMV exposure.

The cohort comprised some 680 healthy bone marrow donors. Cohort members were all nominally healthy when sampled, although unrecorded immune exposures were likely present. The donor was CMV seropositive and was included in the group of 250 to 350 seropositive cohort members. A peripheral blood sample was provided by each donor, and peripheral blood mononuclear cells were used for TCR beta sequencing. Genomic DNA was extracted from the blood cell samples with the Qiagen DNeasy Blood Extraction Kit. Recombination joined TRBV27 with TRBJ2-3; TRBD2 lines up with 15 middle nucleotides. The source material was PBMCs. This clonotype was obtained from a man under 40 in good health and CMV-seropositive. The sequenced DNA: TGTGCCAGCCGACCCGGGACTAGCGGGGGGTCAGATACGCAGTATTTT. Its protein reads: CASRPGTSGGSDTQYF.